These T cell receptor beta chains were read from a single sample in a study of T cells after yellow fever vaccination. TCRdb passed the 5' RACE reads through MiXCR, listing each CDR3 protein once. Here the sample spans more than 95,000 distinct CDR3 sequences, 8% to 10% being singletons. Sequences were derived from CD8+ T cells sorted from PBMCs, sampled on the day of the yellow fever booster vaccination. Source of these receptors: a man aged 18 to 29 who received the YFV17D yellow fever vaccine. CDR3s include the opening cysteine and the closing phenylalanine or tryptophan. The order of the fields is V gene, J gene, D gene, clone size, CDR3 protein, CDR3 DNA. The D gene is left open where the match is weak. Expanded clones get a size class; other rows say once, few or many, or leave the size out.

TRBV4-1,TRBJ2-7,-,few,CASSQVLAPEQYF,TGCGCCAGCAGCCAAGTCCTAGCCCCCGAGCAGTACTTC
TRBV19,TRBJ1-1,TRBD1,-,CASSRTGPSEAFF,TGTGCCAGTAGTCGGACAGGACCTTCTGAAGCTTTCTTT
TRBV27,TRBJ2-1,TRBD1,-,CATTFGTGVGEQFF,TGTGCCACTACGTTCGGGACAGGGGTAGGTGAGCAGTTCTTC
TRBV12-3/TRBV12-4,TRBJ1-2,-,few,CATRFFGEPPNYGYTF,TGTGCCACCCGTTTTTTTGGGGAGCCCCCTAACTATGGCTACACCTTC
TRBV27,TRBJ2-1,-,-,CASSSSPAGTVF,TGTGCCAGCAGTTCCTCCCCGGCAGGGACGGTCTTC
TRBV15,TRBJ2-1,TRBD1,-,CATSREGGTAGNEQFF,TGTGCCACCAGCAGAGAGGGTGGGACAGCAGGGAATGAGCAGTTCTTC
TRBV6-6,TRBJ2-7,-,-,CASRYSYEQYF,TGTGCCAGCAGATACTCCTACGAGCAGTACTTC
TRBV4-3,TRBJ1-5,-,few,CASSQEITQPQHF,TGCGCCAGCAGCCAAGAGATAACGCAGCCCCAGCATTTT
TRBV29-1,TRBJ2-7,-,few,CSVESVREGAYEQYF,TGCAGCGTTGAATCTGTGAGGGAGGGGGCCTACGAGCAGTACTTC
TRBV6-6,TRBJ1-3,TRBD1,many,CASSQGAEGNTIYF,TGTGCCAGCAGTCAGGGGGCGGAAGGAAACACCATATATTTT
TRBV28,TRBJ2-3,-,many,CASSRGSSAWTDTQYF,TGTGCCAGCAGCCGGGGGTCCTCGGCATGGACAGATACGCAGTATTTT
TRBV7-9,TRBJ1-5,TRBD1,few,CASSRTGGNQPQHF,TGTGCCAGCAGCCGGACAGGAGGGAATCAGCCCCAGCATTTT
TRBV11-2,TRBJ2-3,TRBD2,few,CASSSGRGGPATDTQYF,TGTGCCAGCAGCTCCGGGCGGGGGGGCCCGGCGACAGATACGCAGTATTTT
TRBV4-1,TRBJ2-1,TRBD2,-,CASSQGPAAGGNEQFF,TGCGCCAGCAGCCAAGGCCCGGCAGCGGGGGGCAATGAGCAGTTCTTC
TRBV19,TRBJ2-2,-,-,CASSMGGELFF,TGTGCCAGTAGTATGGGCGGGGAGCTGTTTTTT
TRBV7-3,TRBJ2-1,TRBD2,few,CASSPNGGEYNEQFF,TGTGCCAGCAGCCCCAACGGGGGGGAATACAATGAGCAGTTCTTC
TRBV7-2,TRBJ2-1,-,-,CASTPDSYNEQFF,TGTGCCAGCACCCCTGACTCCTACAATGAGCAGTTCTTC
TRBV6-5,TRBJ2-7,-,once,CASSYGATAYEQYF,TGTGCCAGCAGTTACGGTGCCACCGCCTACGAGCAGTACTTC
TRBV20-1,TRBJ1-6,TRBD1,few,CSARGQVSSYNSPLHF,TGCAGTGCTAGGGGACAGGTCAGCTCCTATAATTCACCCCTCCACTTT
TRBV5-1,TRBJ1-1,-,few,CASRIASGLNTEAFF,TGCGCCAGCAGAATTGCGTCTGGGCTGAACACTGAAGCTTTCTTT
TRBV20-1,TRBJ2-6,-,few,CSATEGGTGANVLTF,TGCAGTGCTACCGAGGGGGGGACTGGGGCCAACGTCCTGACTTTC
TRBV7-2,TRBJ2-1,-,-,CASSEVYEQFF,TGTGCCAGCAGCGAGGTGTATGAGCAGTTCTTC
TRBV24-1,TRBJ2-1,-,-,CATSDLWASRQFF,TGTGCCACCAGTGATTTGTGGGCCTCTAGGCAGTTCTTC
TRBV29-1,TRBJ2-3,TRBD2,-,CSAWGTSGGDTQYF,TGCAGCGCCTGGGGCACTAGCGGGGGAGATACGCAGTATTTT
TRBV5-1,TRBJ1-2,-,few,CASSNRGADGYTF,TGCGCCAGCAGCAACCGGGGAGCAGATGGCTACACCTTC
TRBV15,TRBJ1-5,TRBD1,few,CATSTGQGSQPQHF,TGTGCCACCAGCACCGGACAGGGGAGTCAGCCCCAGCATTTT
TRBV12-3/TRBV12-4,TRBJ1-5,-,few,CASSLSQQPQHF,TGTGCCAGCAGTTTAAGTCAACAGCCCCAGCATTTT
TRBV7-8,TRBJ2-6,-,-,CASSPEGGYSGANVLTF,TGTGCCAGCAGCCCCGAAGGGGGGTACTCTGGGGCCAACGTCCTGACTTTC
TRBV5-1,TRBJ1-1,-,many,CASSSVGSGTEAFF,TGCGCCAGCAGCTCGGTGGGGAGTGGCACTGAAGCTTTCTTT
TRBV27,TRBJ2-1,-,few,CASSLWQNRDEQFF,TGTGCCAGCAGTTTGTGGCAGAACCGGGATGAGCAGTTCTTC
TRBV27,TRBJ1-1,-,few,CASSAGFTTEAFF,TGTGCCAGCAGTGCCGGGTTTACCACTGAAGCTTTCTTT
TRBV7-9,TRBJ2-3,-,-,CASSATPGAVSTDTQYF,TGTGCCAGCAGCGCCACCCCCGGGGCGGTTAGCACAGATACGCAGTATTTT
TRBV20-1,TRBJ1-2,-,-,CSARVGNGYTF,TGCAGTGCTAGAGTCGGCAATGGCTACACCTTC
TRBV5-5,TRBJ2-3,TRBD2,-,CASSWAGLAGSGGTQYF,TGTGCCAGCAGCTGGGCGGGACTAGCGGGGTCCGGTGGTACGCAGTATTTT
TRBV12-3/TRBV12-4,TRBJ1-1,-,few,CASSRGGSTEAFF,TGTGCCAGCAGTAGGGGAGGGAGCACTGAAGCTTTCTTT
TRBV7-8,TRBJ2-3,TRBD2,few,CASSLYKGTSGVRADTQYF,TGTGCCAGCAGCTTATATAAAGGGACTAGCGGGGTTAGGGCAGATACGCAGTATTTT
TRBV4-1,TRBJ1-4,-,-,CASSQRGTNEKLFF,TGCGCCAGCAGCCAAAGAGGCACTAATGAAAAACTGTTTTTT